A single sample is the source of the 10 T cell receptor beta chains below, sequenced in a study of control samples from healthy donors and cancer patients. Generated by immunoSEQ multiplex PCR, the TCRdb table keeps only in-frame clones and is missing some. Of 110,000 to 150,000 clones in the sample, 90% to 95% are singletons; the top ten hold 14%. Input material: PBMCs. These receptor sequences come from a man between 60 and 75 years old with colorectal cancer.

The chain carries TRBV9 and TRBJ2-3, with D possibly being TRBD1 (6 bases). Germline CDR1 is SGDLS and CDR2 is YYNGEE. The length of the CDR3 is 15 residues. Trimming took off 0 bases at V and 2 bases at J, with 10 bases between the two ends. The CDR3 here is CASSVGGQTTDTQYF. CDR3 sequence (DNA): TGTGCCAGCAGCGTAGGAGGACAGACCACAGATACGCAGTATTTT.

The chain employs TRBV5-8 and TRBJ1-1; D not resolved. V lost 6 bases, J lost 4 bases, and 13 bases lay in between. Germline V CDR1 and CDR2: SGHTS, YDEGEE. There are 13 residues in the CDR3. The CDR3 spells CASNPGRGTEAFF. CDR3 sequence (DNA): TGTGCCAGCAATCCCGGTCGGGGCACTGAAGCTTTCTTT.

This sequence joins TRBV6-2 or TRBV6-3 and TRBJ1-1; D unclear. Germline CDR1 MNHEY, CDR2 SVGEGT. V shed 2 bases and J shed 1 base, with 5 bases lying between them. This CDR3 has 13 residues. CDR3 amino acids: CASSYPKNTEAFF. The CDR3 bases are TGTGCCAGCAGTTACCCTAAGAACACTGAAGCTTTCTTT.

The chain carries TRBV28 and TRBJ1-5; D perhaps matches TRBD1 (5 bases). Germline lookup yields CDR1 MDHEN and CDR2 SYDVKM. CDR3 length: 14 residues. The V gene lost 3 bases and the J gene lost 2 bases, with 8 bases spanning the gap. The CDR3 region has the DNA TGTGCCAGCAGTTTCCCGGGGGGCAATCAGCCCCAGCATTTT. It translates to CASSFPGGNQPQHF.

The chain combines TRBV7-9 with TRBJ2-6; 10 bases are a match to TRBD1. CDR3 length: 18 residues. V was clipped by 5 bases and J by 3 bases; unmatched bases: 10. Germline V lookup: CDR1 SEHNR, CDR2 FQNEAQ (reference sequence). CDR3 in DNA: TGTGCCAGCAGCCCCCGCCCCGGGACAGGGGTTGGGGCCAACGTCCTGACTTTC. It is translated as CASSPRPGTGVGANVLTF.

The CDR3 nucleotides are TGTGCCAGCTGTCGACAGGGCAGTTACTACGAGCAGTACTTC. It codes for CASCRQGSYYEQYF. The rearrangement joins TRBV6-5 to TRBJ2-7; TRBD1 matches 7 bases. V gave up 8 bases and J gave up 3 bases; unmatched junction bases: 10. The CDR3 has 14 residues. Per the germline V gene, CDR1 is MNHEY and CDR2 is SVGAGI.

The genes are TRBV7-2 and TRBJ2-5; 8 positions match TRBD2. The CDR3 contains 14 residues. With 7 bases clipped from V and 2 bases from J, the junction kept 6 bases outside the gene matches. Per germline, CDR1 SGHTA and CDR2 FQGNSA. The CDR3 here is CASTRSGKQETQYF. DNA for the CDR3: TGTGCCAGCACCCGTAGCGGGAAACAAGAGACCCAGTACTTC.

The chain couples TRBV18 to TRBJ2-7; D might be TRBD1 (6 bases). From germline, CDR1 is KGHSH and CDR2 LQKENI. V lost 1 base, J lost 2 bases, and 9 bases lay in between. This CDR3 has 14 residues. The CDR3 DNA follows: TGTGCCAGCTCACCACGGACAGATACCTACGAGCAGTACTTC. This codes for CASSPRTDTYEQYF.

The chain carries TRBV2 and TRBJ2-3, with TRBD2 identical over 11 bases. V lost 7 bases to trimming and J lost 1 base; unmatched junction nucleotides: 7. Germline CDR1 reads SNHLY; CDR2 reads FYNNEI. The CDR3 sequence is 16 residues long. The DNA for the CDR3 is TGTGCCAGCAAAAAGGGACTAGCGGCTCGCACAGATACGCAGTATTTT. Protein: CASKKGLAARTDTQYF.

This clone has just one count. The rearrangement links TRBV4-3 to TRBJ1-6; 7 nucleotides agree with TRBD1. V lost 4 bases, J lost 3 bases, and 0 bases stayed unmatched. The CDR3 runs to 14 residues. The germline V gene encodes CDR1 LGHNA and CDR2 YSLEER. The CDR3 bases are TGCGCCAGCAGCCGGACAGGCTATAATTCACCCCTCCACTTT. Encoded protein: CASSRTGYNSPLHF.